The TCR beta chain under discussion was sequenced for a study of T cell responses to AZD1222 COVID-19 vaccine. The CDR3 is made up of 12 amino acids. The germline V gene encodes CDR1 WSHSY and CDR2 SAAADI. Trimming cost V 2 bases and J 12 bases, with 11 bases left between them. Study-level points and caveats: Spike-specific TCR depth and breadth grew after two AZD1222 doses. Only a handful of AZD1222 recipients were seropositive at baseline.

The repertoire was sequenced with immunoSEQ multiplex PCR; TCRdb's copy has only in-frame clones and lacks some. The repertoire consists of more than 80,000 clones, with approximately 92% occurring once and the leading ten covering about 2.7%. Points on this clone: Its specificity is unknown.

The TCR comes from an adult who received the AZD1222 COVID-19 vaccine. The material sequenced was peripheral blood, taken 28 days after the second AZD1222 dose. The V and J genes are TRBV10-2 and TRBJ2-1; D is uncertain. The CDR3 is CASSEAHSGQFF. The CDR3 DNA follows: TGCGCCAGCAGTGAGGCTCATTCAGGGCAGTTCTTC.